This TCR beta chain was recovered during a study of CD8 T cells in Susac syndrome. Study-wide background: Treatment at blood withdrawal was none, corticosteroids, or intravenous immunoglobulin alone in Susac syndrome patients.

RNA was extracted with the RNeasy kit, and a quantity of about 0.5 to 1 ug was reverse transcribed using random hexamers. MiXCR was run by TCRdb on the immunoSEQ multiplex PCR reads, yielding one entry per CDR3 protein. Of under 70,000 distinct CDR3 sequences in the sample, approximately 95% were seen once. Negative isolation yielded CD4+ and CD8+ T cells, and FACS enriched TEMRA cells. CDR3 length equals 15 residues. J gave up 4 bases and V 5 bases, and 8 bases lay outside the gene matches. In germline, CDR1 is DFQATT, CDR2 SNEGSKA (reference sequence). This chain uses TRBV20-1 with TRBJ2-1, with 10 bases aligning to TRBD2. Sequences were obtained from CD8+ T cells from PBMCs. The clonotype was recovered from a human donor with Susac syndrome. The CDR3 coding sequence is TGCAGTGCTTTAGCCGGGACTAGCGAGTACAATGAGCAGTTCTTC. It specifies CSALAGTSEYNEQFF.